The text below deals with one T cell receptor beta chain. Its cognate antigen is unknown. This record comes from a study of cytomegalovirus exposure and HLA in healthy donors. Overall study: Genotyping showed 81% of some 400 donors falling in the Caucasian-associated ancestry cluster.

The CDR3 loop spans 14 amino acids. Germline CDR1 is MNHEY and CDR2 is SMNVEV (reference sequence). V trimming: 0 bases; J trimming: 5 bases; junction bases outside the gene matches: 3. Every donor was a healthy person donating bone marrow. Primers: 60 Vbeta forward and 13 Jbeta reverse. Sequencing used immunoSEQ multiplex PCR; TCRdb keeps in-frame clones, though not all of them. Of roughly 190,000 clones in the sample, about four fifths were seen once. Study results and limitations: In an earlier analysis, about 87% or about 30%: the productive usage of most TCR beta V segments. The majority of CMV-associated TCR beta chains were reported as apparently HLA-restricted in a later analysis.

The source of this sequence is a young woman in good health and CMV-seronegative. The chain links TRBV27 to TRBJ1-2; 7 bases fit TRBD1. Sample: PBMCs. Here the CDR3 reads CASSLSGQPYGYTF. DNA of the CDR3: TGTGCCAGCAGTTTATCGGGACAGCCTTATGGCTACACCTTC.